The 26 T cell receptor beta chains reported below all come from one sample, sequenced in a study of T cells in Graves' hyperthyroidism and ophthalmopathy (dated by TCRdb to about 2019). The library was prepared using multiplex PCR. Sequencing relied on an Illumina HiSeq 2000. TCR beta CDR3 regions were amplified from RNA transcripts. The first round of RT-PCR for the TCR CDR3 was performed with the HTBI primer set and the Qiagen OneStep RT-PCR kit. In-frame beta chains were kept once TCRdb had trimmed the public reads at Q25 with fastp and called clones with MiXCR. Each record represents a unique CDR3 protein, reported with the most common genes and DNA among its rows. This sample is represented by hundreds of thousands of distinct CDR3 sequences; over 15% of them were singletons. The leading ten clones occupy more than 15% of the sample. What was sequenced was blood. The receptors here all came from a woman between 18 and 30 years old with Graves' hyperthyroidism.

This clonotype was recorded many times. The chain uses TRBV20-1 and TRBJ2-7; 7 bases map to TRBD1. The germline gives CDR1 DFQATT, CDR2 SNEGSKA (reference sequence). There are 13 residues in the CDR3. With 6 bases clipped from V and 1 base from J, the junction kept 6 bases outside the gene matches. CDR3 protein: CSATNRGSYEQYF. The CDR3 nucleotides are TGCAGTGCCACAAACAGGGGTTCCTACGAGCAGTACTTC.

This clonotype was found a few times. The rearrangement uses TRBV11-2 and TRBJ2-1; 11 bases map to TRBD2. CDR1 SGHAT and CDR2 FQNNGV come from the germline V gene. The ends lost 7 bases at V and 7 bases at J; junction bases unmatched: 12. This CDR3 region has 16 residues. Here the CDR3 reads CASTKALAGGRNEQFF. DNA of the CDR3: TGTGCCAGCACCAAAGCGCTAGCGGGGGGTCGGAATGAGCAGTTCTTC.

This clonotype was counted many times. The V gene is TRBV15, the J gene TRBJ1-1; D might be TRBD1 (5 bases). CDR1 is LNHNV and CDR2 is YYDKDF in the germline V gene (reference sequence). This CDR3 comprises 15 residues. The germline V and J ends were trimmed by 0 bases and 0 bases, with 8 bases remaining between them. The CDR3 loop is CATSRDPGLNTEAFF. In DNA form, the CDR3 reads TGTGCCACCAGCAGAGATCCGGGACTGAACACTGAAGCTTTCTTT.

This clonotype was seen just once. V and J are TRBV11-2 and TRBJ2-7; TRBD2 might be the D (6 bases). V lost 3 bases, J lost 6 bases, and 15 bases lay in between. Germline V gene sequence: CDR1 SGHAT, CDR2 FQNNGV. This CDR3 is 14 amino acids long. CDR3 amino acids: CASSFARTKREQYF. CDR3 coding DNA: TGTGCCAGCAGCTTCGCCAGGACTAAGCGCGAGCAGTACTTC.

This rearrangement joins TRBV28 to TRBJ2-1; 9 bases fit TRBD2. V gave up 2 bases and J gave up 4 bases; unmatched junction bases: 9. The CDR3 totals 17 residues. Germline loops: CDR1 MDHEN, CDR2 SYDVKM. The CDR3 nucleotides read TGTGCCAGCAGTTTACGCGCGGCGGGAGGGCCTTACAATGAGCAGTTCTTC. It specifies CASSLRAAGGPYNEQFF. The full variable domain, with the rest looked up from reference TRBV28 and TRBJ2-1, is DVKVTQSSRYLVKRTGEKVFLECVQDMDHENMFWYRQDPGLGLRLIYFSYDVKMKEKGDIPEGYSVSREKKERFSLILESASTNQTSMYLCASSLRAAGGPYNEQFFGPGTRLTVL.

A few counts support this clonotype. The chain joins TRBV7-2 to TRBJ2-5, with D possibly matching TRBD2 (7 bases). V was trimmed by 0 bases and J by 0 bases, leaving 14 bases between them. The CDR3 length is 17 residues. Per the germline V gene, CDR1 is SGHTA and CDR2 is FQGNSA. The CDR3 DNA follows: TGTGCCAGCAGCTTAGCGCTTAGGGGGGGGTACCAAGAGACCCAGTACTTC. Translation: CASSLALRGGYQETQYF.

This clonotype showed up many times. The gene calls are TRBV24-1 and TRBJ2-3; D is uncertain. The CDR3 spans 16 residues. V was trimmed by 4 bases and J by 1 base, leaving 14 bases between them. Per the germline V gene, CDR1 is KGHDR and CDR2 is SFDVKD. The CDR3 is CATSDPGPARTDTQYF. The CDR3 nucleotides are TGTGCCACCAGTGACCCCGGACCAGCCCGCACAGATACGCAGTATTTT.

This clonotype was detected many times. The genes are TRBV7-2 and TRBJ2-7; D unresolved. The CDR3 runs 12 residues. V was trimmed by 5 bases and J by 7 bases, leaving 12 bases between them. The germline V gene has CDR1 SGHTA and CDR2 FQGNSA. The CDR3 sequence: CASSPSTGEQYF. CDR3 DNA sequence: TGTGCCAGCAGCCCTTCTACGGGTGAGCAGTACTTC.

Ten or more counts support this clonotype. The rearrangement joins TRBV6-5 to TRBJ1-5; no clear D gene. Germline V gene data show CDR1 as MNHEY and CDR2 as SVGAGI. V lost 0 bases to trimming and J lost 0 bases, with 6 bases between them. The CDR3 sequence is 15 residues long. In DNA form, the CDR3 reads TGTGCCAGCAGTTACTCCCTTAATAGCAATCAGCCCCAGCATTTT. Amino acid sequence: CASSYSLNSNQPQHF.

This chain uses TRBV19 with TRBJ1-2; unclear D gene. V lost 10 bases and J 2 bases, leaving 14 bases between the germline ends. The germline CDR1 and CDR2 sequences are LNHDA and SQIVND (reference sequence). This CDR3 is 13 amino acids long. The CDR3 region is CATNRGSNYGYTF. DNA for the CDR3: TGTGCCACTAACAGAGGGTCCAACTATGGCTACACCTTC.

Comment on this clonotype: A much more abundant neighbour one base away suggests this may be a read error. The V gene is TRBV28, the J gene TRBJ2-7; D may be TRBD1 or TRBD2 (5 bases each). Per germline, CDR1 MDHEN and CDR2 SYDVKM. The CDR3 covers 15 residues. V lost 3 bases to trimming and J lost 2 bases, with 14 bases between them. CDR3 sequence: CASSFDSSVTYEQYF. In DNA, the CDR3 is TGTGCCAGCAGTTTCGACAGTAGCGTCACCTACGAGCAGTACTTC.

This clonotype has more than one count but fewer than ten. The V and J genes are TRBV20-1 and TRBJ1-6, with TRBD1 matching 8 bases. Germline assignment: CDR1 DFQATT and CDR2 SNEGSKA (reference sequence). The CDR3 has 14 residues. With V trimmed by 0 bases and J by 9 bases, 4 bases remained unmatched. The CDR3 region is CSARDQGALSPLHF. The CDR3 coding sequence is TGCAGTGCTAGAGATCAGGGGGCGCTTTCACCCCTCCACTTT.

This clonotype was seen more than once but under ten times. The chain couples TRBV3-1 to TRBJ1-1; TRBD1 matches at 9 bases. V was pared by 4 bases and J by 5 bases, with 8 bases of the junction left unmatched. There are 15 residues in the CDR3. The V gene's germline CDR1 is LGHDT and CDR2 YNNKEL (reference sequence). This chain's CDR3 is CASSPHRGLGTEAFF. The CDR3 DNA is TGTGCCAGCAGCCCTCACAGGGGGCTGGGGACTGAAGCTTTCTTT.

In this sample, this clonotype turned up a few times. This rearrangement joins TRBV4-1 to TRBJ2-1; a possible D gene is TRBD1 (5 bases). The V end was cut by 6 bases, the J end by 3 bases, with 12 bases between. This CDR3 has 14 residues. Germline loops: CDR1 MGHRA, CDR2 YSYEKL. The DNA of the CDR3 is TGCGCCAGCAGAGCTACAGGTAACTACAATGAGCAGTTCTTC. This codes for CASRATGNYNEQFF.

CDR3 sequence: CASSQVPSGGNTGELFF. CDR3 sequence (DNA): TGCGCCAGCAGCCAAGTTCCTAGCGGGGGTAACACCGGGGAGCTGTTTTTT. The chain carries TRBV4-1 and TRBJ2-2; 10 positions match TRBD2. CDR3 size: 17 residues. V lost 1 base, J lost 2 bases, and 4 bases stayed unmatched. CDR1 and CDR2 from the germline V gene are MGHRA and YSYEKL.

This clonotype has a count of ten or more. The chain couples TRBV18 to TRBJ1-1; D gene uncertain. Germline V gives CDR1 KGHSH, CDR2 LQKENI. Trimming cost V 2 bases and J 1 base, with 5 bases left between them. This CDR3 has 13 amino acids. Written as DNA, the CDR3 is TGTGCCAGCTCACCAAACTCGAACACTGAAGCTTTCTTT. It codes for CASSPNSNTEAFF.

This clonotype was seen many times. J is TRBJ2-2 and V is TRBV20-1; TRBD1 might be the D (8 bases). The CDR3 runs to 14 residues. The V and J ends lost 5 bases and 7 bases respectively, with 17 bases between them. From germline, CDR1 is DFQATT and CDR2 SNEGSKA (reference sequence). This chain's CDR3 is CSAHRGGRIGELFF. The CDR3, as DNA: TGCAGTGCTCACAGGGGGGGGAGAATCGGGGAGCTGTTTTTT.

This clonotype was counted ten times or more. The chain joins TRBV7-8 to TRBJ2-7; TRBD2 aligns across 14 bases. The CDR3 extends over 19 amino acids. The germline V gene has CDR1 SGHVS and CDR2 FQNEAQ. V gave up 5 bases and J gave up 3 bases; unmatched junction bases: 15. In nucleotides, the CDR3 is TGTGCCAGCAGCCAGACTAGCGGGAGGGTATCCCCTCCCTTCTACGAGCAGTACTTC. Residues: CASSQTSGRVSPPFYEQYF.

In this sample, this clonotype turned up many times. V and J are TRBV27 and TRBJ2-7; 8 bases line up with TRBD2. Trimming cost V 1 base and J 3 bases; bases outside gene matches: 2. The CDR3 has 14 residues. Germline CDR1 reads MNHEY; CDR2 reads SMNVEV (reference sequence). The CDR3 spells CASSLFAGGYEQYF. DNA for the CDR3: TGTGCCAGCAGTTTATTCGCGGGAGGCTACGAGCAGTACTTC.

The chain carries TRBV5-1 and TRBJ1-6; a possible D gene is TRBD1 (6 bases). The CDR3 spans 13 residues. Trimming took 0 bases from V and 8 from J, leaving 6 bases between them. Germline CDR1 SGHRS, CDR2 YFSETQ. CDR3 DNA: TGCGCCAGCAGCTTGGGGACAGATTCACCCCTCCACTTT. This gives the protein CASSLGTDSPLHF.

This clonotype was found many times. The rearrangement joins TRBV2 to TRBJ2-1, with a tentative D call TRBD2 (6 bases). The CDR3 has 14 amino acids. The germline V and J ends were trimmed by 8 bases and 0 bases, with 11 bases remaining between them. Germline CDR1 is SNHLY and CDR2 is FYNNEI. CDR3 residues: CASVAGSSYNEQFF. The CDR3 bases are TGTGCCAGCGTGGCGGGAAGCTCCTACAATGAGCAGTTCTTC.

This clonotype was seen more than once but under ten times. The V gene is TRBV7-9, the J gene TRBJ1-1; unclear D gene. CDR1 is SEHNR and CDR2 is FQNEAQ in the germline V gene (reference sequence). The CDR3 covers 13 residues. V was cut by 7 bases and J by 3 bases, with 12 bases left in between. CDR3 nucleotide sequence: TGTGCCAGCACGAGGGCAGCTTACACTGAAGCTTTCTTT. Its protein product is CASTRAAYTEAFF.

This clonotype was counted between two and nine times. V gene TRBV7-9 combines with J gene TRBJ1-1; a weak D match, TRBD1 (6 bases). Germline V gene lookup returns CDR1 SEHNR and CDR2 FQNEAQ (reference sequence). V dropped 5 bases and J dropped 1 base, with 11 bases sitting between them. This CDR3 is 14 amino acids long. CDR3: CASSQPTGNTEAFF. CDR3 sequence (DNA): TGTGCCAGCAGCCAGCCGACAGGGAACACTGAAGCTTTCTTT.

This clonotype was found many times. The chain links TRBV5-4 to TRBJ1-1, with 7 nucleotides matching TRBD1. V trimming: 4 bases; J trimming: 3 bases; junction bases outside the gene matches: 9. Per the germline V gene, CDR1 is SGHNT and CDR2 is YYREEE (reference sequence). CDR3 size: 15 residues. The CDR3 sequence is CASSPRQGLDTEAFF. As DNA, the CDR3 is TGTGCCAGCAGCCCAAGACAGGGTCTGGACACTGAAGCTTTCTTT.

This clonotype was observed many times. The chain has TRBV2 and TRBJ2-7; 8 bases fit TRBD2. V lost 6 bases and J lost 4; bases outside the gene matches: 5. The CDR3 has 13 residues. CDR1 is SNHLY and CDR2 is FYNNEI in the germline V gene. The CDR3 DNA reads TGTGCCAGCAGGCCAGCGGGAGATTACGAGCAGTACTTC. Its translation: CASRPAGDYEQYF.

The V and J genes are TRBV29-1 and TRBJ1-2; no clear D gene. Trimming cost V 5 bases and J 5 bases, with 9 bases left between them. Germline values: CDR1 SQVTM, CDR2 ANQGSEA. The CDR3 loop spans 11 amino acids. Here the CDR3 reads CSVQLGYGYTF. Written as DNA, the CDR3 is TGCAGCGTTCAATTGGGGTATGGCTACACCTTC.